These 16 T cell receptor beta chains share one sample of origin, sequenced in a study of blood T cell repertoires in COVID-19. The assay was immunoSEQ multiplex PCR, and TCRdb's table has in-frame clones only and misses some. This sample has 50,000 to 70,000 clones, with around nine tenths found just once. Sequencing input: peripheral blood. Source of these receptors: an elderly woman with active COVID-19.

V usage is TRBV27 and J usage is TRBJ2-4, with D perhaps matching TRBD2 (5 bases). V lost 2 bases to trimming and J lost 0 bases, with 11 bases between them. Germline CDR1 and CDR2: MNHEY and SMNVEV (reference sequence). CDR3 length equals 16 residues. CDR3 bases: TGTGCCAGCAGTTTACGGGCGGGCCTAGCCAAAAACATTCAGTACTTC. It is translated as CASSLRAGLAKNIQYF.

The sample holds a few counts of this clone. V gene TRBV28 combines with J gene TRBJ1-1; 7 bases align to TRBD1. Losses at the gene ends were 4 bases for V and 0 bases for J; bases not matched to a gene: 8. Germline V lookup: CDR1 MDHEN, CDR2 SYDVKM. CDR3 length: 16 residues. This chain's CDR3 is CASSSYRGLMNTEAFF. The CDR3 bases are TGTGCCAGCAGTTCCTACAGGGGCCTCATGAACACTGAAGCTTTCTTT.

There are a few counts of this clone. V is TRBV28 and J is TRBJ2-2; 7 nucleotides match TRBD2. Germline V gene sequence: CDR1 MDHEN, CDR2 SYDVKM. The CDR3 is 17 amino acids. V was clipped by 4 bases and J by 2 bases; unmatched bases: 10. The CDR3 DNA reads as TGTGCCAGCAGTTCTGCTCGACTAGCAGTAAACACCGGGGAGCTGTTTTTT. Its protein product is CASSSARLAVNTGELFF.

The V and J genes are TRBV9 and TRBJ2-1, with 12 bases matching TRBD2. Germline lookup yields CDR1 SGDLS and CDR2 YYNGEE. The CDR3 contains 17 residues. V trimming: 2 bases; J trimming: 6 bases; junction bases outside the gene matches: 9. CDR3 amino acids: CASSVLAGGDGGNEQFF. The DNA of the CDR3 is TGTGCCAGCAGCGTCCTAGCGGGAGGGGATGGCGGCAATGAGCAGTTCTTC.

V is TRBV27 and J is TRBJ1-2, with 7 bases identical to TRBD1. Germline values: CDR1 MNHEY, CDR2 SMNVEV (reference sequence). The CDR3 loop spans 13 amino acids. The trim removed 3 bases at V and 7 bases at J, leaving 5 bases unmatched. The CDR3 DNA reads TGTGCCAGCAGTTTGGGCACAGGGGCTGGCTACACCTTC. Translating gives CASSLGTGAGYTF.

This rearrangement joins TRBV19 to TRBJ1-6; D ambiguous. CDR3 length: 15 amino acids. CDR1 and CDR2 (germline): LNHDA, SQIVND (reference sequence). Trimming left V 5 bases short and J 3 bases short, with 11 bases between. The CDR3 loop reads CASSLDGLYNSPLHF. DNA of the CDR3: TGTGCCAGTAGTCTCGACGGACTCTATAATTCACCCCTCCACTTT.

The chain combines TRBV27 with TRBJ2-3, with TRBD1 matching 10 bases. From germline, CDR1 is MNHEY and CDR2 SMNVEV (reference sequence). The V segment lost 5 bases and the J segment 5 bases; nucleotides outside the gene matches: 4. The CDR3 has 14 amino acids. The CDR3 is CASSRDRGLDTQYF. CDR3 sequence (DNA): TGTGCCAGCAGTCGGGACAGGGGCTTAGATACGCAGTATTTT.

The CDR3, as DNA: TGTGCCAGCTCTATAACCGGGGGAAACGAGCAGTACTTC. This encodes CASSITGGNEQYF. The chain carries TRBV18 and TRBJ2-7, with D maybe TRBD2 (6 bases). The V and J ends lost 6 bases and 5 bases respectively, with 14 bases between them. CDR1 KGHSH and CDR2 LQKENI come from the germline V gene. CDR3 length equals 13 residues.

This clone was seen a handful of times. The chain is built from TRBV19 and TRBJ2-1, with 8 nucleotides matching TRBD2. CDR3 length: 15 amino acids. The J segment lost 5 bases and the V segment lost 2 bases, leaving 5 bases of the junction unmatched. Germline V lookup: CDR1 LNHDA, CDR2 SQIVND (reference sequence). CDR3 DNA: TGTGCCAGTAGTATATGGGGACTAGAAGACAATGAGCAGTTCTTC. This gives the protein CASSIWGLEDNEQFF.

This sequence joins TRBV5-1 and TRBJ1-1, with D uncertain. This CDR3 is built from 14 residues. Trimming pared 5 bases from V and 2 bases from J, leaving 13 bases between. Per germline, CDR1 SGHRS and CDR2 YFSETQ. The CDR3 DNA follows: TGCGCCAGCAGAAATGACGGGAGCAACACTGAAGCTTTCTTT. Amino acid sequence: CASRNDGSNTEAFF.

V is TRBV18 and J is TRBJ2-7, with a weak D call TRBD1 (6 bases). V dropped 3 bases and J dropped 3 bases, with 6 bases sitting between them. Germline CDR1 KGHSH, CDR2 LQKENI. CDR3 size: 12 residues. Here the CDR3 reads CASSPRGYEQYF. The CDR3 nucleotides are TGTGCCAGCTCACCCAGGGGCTACGAGCAGTACTTC.

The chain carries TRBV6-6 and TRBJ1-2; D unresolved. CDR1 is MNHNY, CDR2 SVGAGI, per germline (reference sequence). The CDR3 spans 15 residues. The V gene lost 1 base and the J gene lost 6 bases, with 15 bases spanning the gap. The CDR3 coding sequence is TGTGCCAGCAGTTACTATCGGGAACCGACGAATGGCTACACCTTC. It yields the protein CASSYYREPTNGYTF.

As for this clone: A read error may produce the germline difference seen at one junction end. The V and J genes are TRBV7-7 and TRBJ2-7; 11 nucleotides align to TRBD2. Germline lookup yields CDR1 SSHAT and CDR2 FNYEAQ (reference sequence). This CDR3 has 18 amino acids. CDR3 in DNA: TGTGCTAGCAGCCCTCCCGAGGGTAGCGGGAGGGAATGCTACGAGCAGTACTTC. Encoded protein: CASSPPEGSGRECYEQYF.

The CDR3 spells CASRNGPSYGYTF. The CDR3 coding sequence is TGTGCCAGTAGGAATGGGCCTTCTTATGGCTACACCTTC. The chain carries TRBV19 and TRBJ1-2, with unresolved D. The CDR3 has 13 residues. Germline CDR1 LNHDA, CDR2 SQIVND (reference sequence). Trimming cost V 6 bases and J 5 bases, with 13 bases left between them.

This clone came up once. The CDR3 bases are TGTGCCAGCAGTTCAGAACGCAGGACAGGGGTCTATAATTCACCCCTCCACTTT. Protein product: CASSSERRTGVYNSPLHF. V is TRBV28 and J is TRBJ1-6; TRBD1 aligns across 9 bases. Looked up from germline, CDR1 is MDHEN and CDR2 is SYDVKM. The CDR3 is 18 residues long. Germline trimming cut 4 bases from V and 3 bases from J; bases unmatched to any gene: 10.

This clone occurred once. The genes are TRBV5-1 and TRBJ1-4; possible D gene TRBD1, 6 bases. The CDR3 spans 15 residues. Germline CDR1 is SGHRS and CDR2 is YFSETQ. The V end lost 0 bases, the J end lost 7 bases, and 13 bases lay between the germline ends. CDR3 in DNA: TGCGCCAGCAGCTTGGGGCAGGGGATGGTTGAAAAACTGTTTTTT. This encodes CASSLGQGMVEKLFF.